Listed below are T cell receptor beta chains from one sample, sequenced in a study of identical twins. TCRdb re-derived calls from the 5' RACE reads in MiXCR, one entry per CDR3 protein. The sample comprises about 160,000 distinct CDR3 sequences, 3% to 4.5% of which are singletons, and 7% to 10% rests with the top ten. The source material was memory T cells sorted from blood. These receptors came from a man aged 18 to 35 in good health. Both conserved end residues are part of each CDR3.

V: TRBV24-1; J: TRBJ1-4; CDR3: CATSALGLFF
V: TRBV5-1; J: TRBJ2-5; CDR3: CASRLSGGGADRQYF
V: TRBV5-5; J: TRBJ1-5; CDR3: CASSLRGSNQPQHF
V: TRBV3-1; J: TRBJ2-1; CDR3: CASSQYGAGIWDEQFF
V: TRBV4-3; J: TRBJ2-7; CDR3: CASSQVLDSSYEQYF
V: TRBV10-3; J: TRBJ2-5; CDR3: CAISEFGQETQYF
V: TRBV4-1; J: TRBJ1-2; CDR3: CASSQKSGGLYGYTF
V: TRBV6-5; J: TRBJ1-2; CDR3: CASSYGGATRGYTF
V: TRBV7-2; J: TRBJ1-3; CDR3: CASSLTGTFSGNTIYF
V: TRBV20-1; J: TRBJ2-2; CDR3: CSARPSGVWRTGELFF
V: TRBV15; J: TRBJ2-7; CDR3: CATSRAGAYYEQYF
V: TRBV5-1; J: TRBJ2-1; CDR3: CASGSGLAGVTYNEQFF
V: TRBV7-3; J: TRBJ2-7; CDR3: CASRAVGAWAYEQYF
V: TRBV6-5; J: TRBJ1-2; CDR3: CASRDSIYGYTF
V: TRBV5-1; J: TRBJ2-3; CDR3: CASRQGSAPGTDTQYF
V: TRBV5-1; J: TRBJ2-2; CDR3: CASSLMDRQLAGELFF
V: TRBV28; J: TRBJ2-2; CDR3: CASTAGTRGGELFF
V: TRBV19; J: TRBJ1-4; CDR3: CASSTGTRNEKLFF
V: TRBV25-1; J: TRBJ1-6; CDR3: CASSVLRSPLHF
V: TRBV7-6; J: TRBJ2-3; CDR3: CASSLAGQNTDTQYF
V: TRBV5-1; J: TRBJ2-2; CDR3: CASSLAPANTGELFF
V: TRBV6-5; J: TRBJ2-6; CDR3: CASSYVLASGANVLTF
V: TRBV28; J: TRBJ1-4; CDR3: CASQIRREKLFF
V: TRBV28; J: TRBJ2-7; CDR3: CASSGQGPREQYF